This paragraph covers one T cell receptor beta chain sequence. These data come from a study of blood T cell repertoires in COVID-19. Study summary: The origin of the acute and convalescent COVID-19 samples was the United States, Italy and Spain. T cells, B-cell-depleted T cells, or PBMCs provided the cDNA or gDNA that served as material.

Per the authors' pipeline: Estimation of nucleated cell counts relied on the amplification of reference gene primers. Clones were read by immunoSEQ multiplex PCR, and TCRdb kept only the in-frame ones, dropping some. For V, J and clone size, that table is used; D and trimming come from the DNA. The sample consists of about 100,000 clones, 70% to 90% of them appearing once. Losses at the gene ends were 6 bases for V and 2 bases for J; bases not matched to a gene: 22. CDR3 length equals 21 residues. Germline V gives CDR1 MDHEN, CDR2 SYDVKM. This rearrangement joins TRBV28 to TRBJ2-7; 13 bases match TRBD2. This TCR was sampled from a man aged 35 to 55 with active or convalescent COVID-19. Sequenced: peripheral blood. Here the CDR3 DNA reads TGTGCCAGCAGGGAACACAGGGGCCCAGGACTAGCGGGAGACGGGCCCTACGAGCAGTACTTC. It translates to CASREHRGPGLAGDGPYEQYF.